This T cell receptor (beta chain) was identified during a study of cytomegalovirus exposure and HLA in healthy donors (dated by TCRdb to about 2017). Background for the entire study: The 550 to 750 repertoires of the first cohort and the 120 validation repertoires were produced on the same platform, according to a later analysis. High-throughput TCR immunosequencing, statistical association of individual TCRs with disease status, and machine learning were combined to predict cytomegalovirus infection status. In addition to the first cohort of 650 to 750 subjects, a separate validation cohort of 120 different subjects was used. The study was designed to test whether signatures of past pathogen exposure could be identified by cataloging public T cell receptors.

General study outcomes and caveats: The classifier was reported to diagnose cytomegalovirus status with high specificity and sensitivity in both the original cohort and the validation cohort. In a later analysis, TCRs clustered in the first cohort were found to also tend to co-occur in the roughly 130 validation repertoires, with 94% of cluster scores above 0. Most TCR sequences were observed very rarely across donors, whereas some public TCRs were present in many individuals. In the study, some 160 TCR beta chains were listed as associated with cytomegalovirus. It was suggested by the authors that the approach could potentially be generalized to other disease states and immunological phenotypes. In vitro tests confirmed that a few of the cytomegalovirus-associated TCR beta chains recognize cytomegalovirus antigens. A later analysis lacked HLA typing for the validation cohort, so it scored co-occurrence in that cohort across all 120 or so repertoires.

Preparation of the library involved the immunoSEQ multiplex PCR assay. Concerning the study's data processing: A statistical classification framework was built to diagnose cytomegalovirus status from the catalog of TCR beta chain sequences. The source is immuneACCESS, and TCRdb retained only in-frame sequences with V and J called. Part of the clones is not carried over; for the studies checked, unresolved V genes explain less than half of this, and the remainder is unexplained. From that table come the V and J calls and clone size; the DNA was used to work out D and trimming. The sample records around 300,000 clones, about nine tenths of which are singletons. Clones ranked in the top ten supply approximately 1.2% of the sample. The donors belonged to the validation cohort of about 130 subjects, which was separate from the approximately 700-subject first cohort. The germline V gene supplies CDR1 SGHTA and CDR2 FQGNSA. From the cysteine through the phenylalanine, the CDR3 covers 13 amino acids. Kept here is only the CDR3 DNA, which spans 39 bases and is read in frame from base 1. The V and J ends are trimmed by 1 base and 5 bases, leaving 5 bases between them.

Details on this clone: Its specific antigen is unknown. No qualities accompany the bases; no much larger clone lies one base away.

The chain employs TRBV7-2 and TRBJ2-2, with the identity of the D gene unclear. The sample was PBMCs. This clonotype was obtained from a woman younger than 45 in good health and CMV-seropositive. The CDR3 corresponds to CASSLVSTGELFF. The nucleotides are TGTGCCAGCAGCTTAGTCTCAACCGGGGAGCTGTTTTTT.